Presented here are 30 T cell receptor beta chains from one specimen sequenced in a study of T cell repertoires in cytomegalovirus infection. Antigens of these TCRs are unknown. TCRdb analysed the reads with MiXCR anew, one entry per CDR3 protein. The repertoire includes some 800,000 distinct CDR3 sequences, around a third of them detected once, and approximately 13% sits in the top ten. The input for sequencing was cultured CD8+ T cells from PBMCs, taken from culture after CMV antigen stimulation. Source of these receptors: a human donor in good health (CMV status not recorded). Some clones in this sample may be carry-over from other donors' samples.

This clonotype was counted ten times or more. The V gene is TRBV7-8, the J gene TRBJ1-2, with D hard to call. Trimming removed 2 bases at V and 0 bases at J, with 22 bases between. The CDR3 runs 19 residues. Germline values: CDR1 SGHVS, CDR2 FQNEAQ. CDR3 nucleotides: TGTGCCAGCAGCTTAAGCCCCGGCTCAACCCAGCTTTCTAACTATGGCTACACCTTC. Translated: CASSLSPGSTQLSNYGYTF.

In this sample, this clonotype turned up a few times. This chain links TRBV28 with TRBJ1-1; possible D gene TRBD1, 5 bases. The CDR3 loop spans 14 amino acids. V was shortened by 5 bases and J by 4 bases, with 14 bases between the two germline ends. Per the germline V gene, CDR1 is MDHEN and CDR2 is SYDVKM. CDR3 region: CASSAWLGTTEAFF. Written as DNA, the CDR3 is TGTGCCAGCAGTGCATGGCTCGGGACCACTGAAGCTTTCTTT.

V gene TRBV2 combines with J gene TRBJ1-6; perhaps TRBD1 as D (5 bases). Trimming shortened V by 6 bases and J by 12 bases, and 6 bases separated the two germline ends. Germline lookup yields CDR1 SNHLY and CDR2 FYNNEI. This CDR3 contains 10 residues. Here the CDR3 reads CASSGGPLHF. The CDR3 nucleotides are TGTGCCAGCAGCGGGGGACCCCTCCACTTT.

V is TRBV5-1 and J is TRBJ2-5; D is undetermined. Germline V gene data show CDR1 as SGHRS and CDR2 as YFSETQ. V was cut by 3 bases and J by 2 bases, with 11 bases left in between. This CDR3 has 14 residues. The CDR3 DNA is TGCGCCAGCAGCTCCGGAATTTATCAAGAGACCCAGTACTTC. This codes for CASSSGIYQETQYF.

This clonotype was recorded at least ten times. This chain joins TRBV7-2 and TRBJ2-3; no reliable D call. V was shortened by 1 base and J by 6 bases, with 11 bases between the two germline ends. Germline-derived CDR1 and CDR2 are SGHTA and FQGNSA. This CDR3 contains 14 residues. CDR3 bases: TGTGCCAGCAGCTTAGGGGTAGTACCCGATACGCAGTATTTT. It is translated as CASSLGVVPDTQYF.

This clonotype appeared many times. The genes are TRBV7-2 and TRBJ1-5; D remains ambiguous. Trimming removed 0 bases at V and 2 bases at J, with 14 bases between. In germline, CDR1 is SGHTA, CDR2 FQGNSA. The CDR3 has 17 residues. The CDR3 spells CASSLAEYTFGNQPQHF. Here the CDR3 DNA reads TGTGCCAGCAGCTTAGCCGAGTACACTTTTGGCAATCAGCCCCAGCATTTT.

The gene calls are TRBV14 and TRBJ1-6; 7 nucleotides align to TRBD1. V was clipped by 4 bases and J by 7 bases; unmatched bases: 7. CDR1 SGHDN and CDR2 FVKESK come from the germline V gene. CDR3 length equals 15 residues. The CDR3 sequence: CASSRRGDSNSPLHF. CDR3 sequence (DNA): TGTGCCAGCAGCCGCCGCGGGGACAGCAATTCACCCCTCCACTTT.

This clonotype has just a few counts. V is TRBV7-8 and J is TRBJ1-6; the D is unclear. V was shortened by 2 bases and J by 11 bases, with 10 bases between the two germline ends. The germline CDR1 and CDR2 sequences are SGHVS and FQNEAQ. This CDR3 spans 13 amino acids. The CDR3 DNA follows: TGTGCCAGCAGCTTACCCCGCCTCACACCCCTCCACTTT. Its translation is CASSLPRLTPLHF.

This clonotype was seen a few times. V usage is TRBV4-3 and J usage is TRBJ2-5; the match to TRBD2 covers 7 bases. The CDR3 runs to 16 residues. The trim removed 0 bases at V and 5 bases at J, leaving 9 bases unmatched. Germline V gene sequence: CDR1 LGHNA, CDR2 YSLEER. CDR3 sequence reads: CASSQDWTGGEETQYF. CDR3 nucleotides: TGCGCCAGCAGCCAAGACTGGACTGGGGGGGAGGAGACCCAGTACTTC.

The CDR3, as DNA: TGTGCCAGCAGTGAGACTAGCGTTGATGAGCAGTTCTTC. Residues: CASSETSVDEQFF. The chain uses TRBV6-6 and TRBJ2-1, with TRBD2 matching over 8 bases. J was trimmed by 8 bases and V by 5 bases; bases with no gene match: 5. The germline CDR1 and CDR2 sequences are MNHNY and SVGAGI (reference sequence). CDR3 length: 13 residues.

The chain employs TRBV27 and TRBJ2-2; D gene ambiguous. This CDR3 spans 14 amino acids. Germline lookup yields CDR1 MNHEY and CDR2 SMNVEV (reference sequence). V was shortened by 6 bases and J by 2 bases, with 10 bases between the two germline ends. CDR3 coding DNA: TGTGCCAGCAGGATTGGTCTAAACACCGGGGAGCTGTTTTTT. This codes for CASRIGLNTGELFF.

Worth noting for this clonotype: Relative to the germline gene, one junction end is altered; a read error may explain this. The chain couples TRBV7-7 to TRBJ2-1, with TRBD2 matching 9 bases. The CDR3 is 15 residues long. CDR1 is SSHAT and CDR2 is FNYEAQ in the germline V gene (reference sequence). DNA of the CDR3: TGTGCTAGCAGCACAGGACTAGCGTATTACAATGAGCAGTTCTTC. Its protein is CASSTGLAYYNEQFF.

This clonotype was detected many times. V usage is TRBV7-9 and J usage is TRBJ2-7; D not certain. This CDR3 comprises 15 residues. V lost 5 bases and J 4 bases, leaving 18 bases between the germline ends. The V gene's germline CDR1 is SEHNR and CDR2 FQNEAQ (reference sequence). CDR3 in DNA: TGTGCCAGCAGCGGCAGTCTAGAAAACCCTTACGAGCAGTACGTC. Its protein product is CASSGSLENPYEQYV.

The rearrangement joins TRBV7-8 to TRBJ1-6; 8 nucleotides align to TRBD1. This CDR3 has 18 residues. Germline-derived CDR1 and CDR2 are SGHVS and FQNEAQ. V trimming: 5 bases; J trimming: 0 bases; junction bases outside the gene matches: 9. The CDR3 region has the DNA TGTGCCAGCAGCCCCGACAGGGGACCTCGCTCCTATAATTCACCCCTCCACTTT. Residues: CASSPDRGPRSYNSPLHF.

V usage is TRBV7-2 and J usage is TRBJ2-1, with D unclear. The V end lost 1 base, the J end lost 6 bases, and 7 bases lay between the germline ends. Germline CDR1 SGHTA, CDR2 FQGNSA. The CDR3 spans 13 residues. DNA of the CDR3: TGTGCCAGCAGCTTAGGAGTAATCAATGAGCAGTTCTTC. Protein product: CASSLGVINEQFF. The full variable domain, with the rest looked up from reference TRBV7-2 and TRBJ2-1, is GAGVSQSPSNKVTEKGKDVELRCDPISGHTALYWYRQSLGQGLEFLIYFQGNSAPDKSGLPSDRFSAERTGGSVSTLTIQRTQQEDSAVYLCASSLGVINEQFFGPGTRLTVL.

V is TRBV7-9 and J is TRBJ1-4; D call uncertain. Deletions cut 6 bases from V and 7 bases from J, with 12 bases between. This CDR3 is built from 13 residues. Germline V gives CDR1 SEHNR, CDR2 FQNEAQ (reference sequence). The chain's CDR3 is CASSSNSGEKLFF. The CDR3 DNA reads as TGTGCCAGCAGTTCCAATTCGGGTGAAAAACTGTTTTTT.

This clonotype was counted a few times. The J gene is TRBJ1-6, the V gene TRBV12-3 or TRBV12-4, with 10 bases lining up with TRBD1. The CDR3 sequence is 15 residues long. With 4 bases clipped from V and 11 bases from J, the junction kept 8 bases outside the gene matches. DNA for the CDR3: TGTGCCAGCAGTTCGACAGGGGGCGCGGTTCCACCCCTCCACTTT. Translated: CASSSTGGAVPPLHF.

This clonotype was recorded a few times. The chain has TRBV28 and TRBJ2-5; D remains unclear. Germline CDR1 MDHEN, CDR2 SYDVKM. Trimming pared 6 bases from V and 5 bases from J, leaving 16 bases between. The CDR3 runs to 14 residues. The CDR3 DNA reads as TGTGCCAGCAGCCGAGACTCCTCCTCTGAGACCCAGTACTTC. Amino acids: CASSRDSSSETQYF.

This clonotype occurred once. The chain joins TRBV7-6 to TRBJ2-1, with TRBD2 matching over 9 bases. The CDR3 loop spans 20 amino acids. V was pared by 1 base and J by 6 bases, with 19 bases of the junction left unmatched. CDR1 is SGHVS and CDR2 is FNYEAQ in the germline V gene. The CDR3 DNA sequence: TGTGCCAGCAGCTTAGGTCCCCATGGGATACTAGCGGGTAAGGGCAATGAGCAGTTCTTC. Amino acid sequence: CASSLGPHGILAGKGNEQFF.

This clonotype was observed a few times. The chain couples TRBV5-4 to TRBJ1-2, with D perhaps matching TRBD1 (6 bases). CDR1 is SGHNT, CDR2 YYREEE, per germline (reference sequence). CDR3 length: 15 residues. Trimming took off 0 bases at V and 3 bases at J, with 12 bases between the two ends. The CDR3 coding sequence is TGTGCCAGCAGCTTGGAGAGGGGGGCGGACTATGGCTACACCTTC. This codes for CASSLERGADYGYTF.

This sequence joins TRBV18 and TRBJ2-3, with D possibly being TRBD1 (5 bases). Trimming took off 8 bases at V and 6 bases at J, with 24 bases between the two ends. Germline V gene sequence: CDR1 KGHSH, CDR2 LQKENI. The CDR3 is made up of 16 amino acids. The CDR3 DNA sequence: TGTGCCAGCACTCAACAGGATTCGATTACATTCGATACGCAGTATTTT. This encodes CASTQQDSITFDTQYF.

V and J are TRBV6-5 and TRBJ2-5, with D possibly matching TRBD2 (6 bases). Trimming shortened V by 2 bases and J by 0 bases, and 13 bases separated the two germline ends. CDR3 length: 16 residues. Germline loops: CDR1 MNHEY, CDR2 SVGAGI. The CDR3 sequence: CASSYKGDWDQETQYF. In DNA, the CDR3 is TGTGCCAGCAGTTACAAAGGGGACTGGGACCAAGAGACCCAGTACTTC.

The chain links TRBV18 to TRBJ2-7, with 7 positions matching TRBD1. Unmatched junction bases numbered 5, after V lost 3 bases and J lost 3 bases. This CDR3 comprises 14 residues. Germline CDR1 KGHSH, CDR2 LQKENI. DNA of the CDR3: TGTGCCAGCTCACCTCCGGACAGGATCTACGAGCAGTACTTC. Protein: CASSPPDRIYEQYF.

V gene TRBV10-3 combines with J gene TRBJ2-1, with 10 bases that match TRBD1. This CDR3 comprises 15 residues. Germline V gene sequence: CDR1 ENHRY, CDR2 SYGVKD. The V gene end was trimmed by 10 bases and the J gene end by 8 bases; junction bases not matched to a gene: 14. The CDR3 here is CATKIRDRGVDEQFF. For the CDR3, the DNA is TGTGCCACCAAGATCCGGGACAGGGGTGTCGATGAGCAGTTCTTC.

This clonotype appeared a few times. This CDR3 reads CASSQDRGTWYGYTF. The CDR3 nucleotides read TGCGCCAGCAGCCAAGATCGTGGGACTTGGTATGGCTACACCTTC. The chain couples TRBV4-3 to TRBJ1-2, with D tentatively TRBD1 (5 bases). The germline V and J ends were trimmed by 0 bases and 5 bases, with 13 bases remaining between them. CDR3 size: 15 residues. CDR1 is LGHNA, CDR2 YSLEER, per germline.

The rearrangement links TRBV2 to TRBJ2-7; D gene unclear. The CDR3 contains 13 residues. In germline, CDR1 is SNHLY, CDR2 FYNNEI. V dropped 7 bases and J dropped 3 bases, with 13 bases sitting between them. The CDR3 nucleotides are TGTGCCAGCACTCGATCCGACGGCTACGAGCAGTACTTC. Translating gives CASTRSDGYEQYF.

This clonotype came up many times. This chain links TRBV6-1 with TRBJ2-3, with 9 nucleotides matching TRBD2. V gave up 8 bases and J gave up 7 bases; unmatched junction bases: 4. Per the germline V gene, CDR1 is MNHNS and CDR2 is SASEGT. This CDR3 spans 12 amino acids. CDR3 loop: CASGGGAYTQYF. The DNA of the CDR3 is TGTGCCAGCGGCGGGGGGGCCTATACGCAGTATTTT.

The table lists this clonotype with a few counts. One junction end disagrees with the germline gene, perhaps due to a read error. V and J are TRBV7-6 and TRBJ2-3, with a weak D call TRBD2 (5 bases). The CDR3 is made up of 15 amino acids. Germline V gene data show CDR1 as SGHVS and CDR2 as FNYEAQ. The CDR3 sequence is CASSLSQAVTDTQYF. The DNA for the CDR3 is TGTGCTAGCAGCTTATCCCAAGCGGTCACAGATACGCAGTATTTT. Variable domain in full (rest from reference TRBV7-6 and TRBJ2-3): GAGVSQSPRYKVTKRGQDVALRCDPISGHVSLYWYRQALGQGPEFLTYFNYEAQQDKSGLPNDRFSAERPEGSISTLTIQRTEQRDSAMYRCASSLSQAVTDTQYFGPGTRLTVL.

CDR3 sequence: CASSYSADREYPGELFF. DNA for the CDR3: TGTGCCAGCAGTTACTCTGCCGACAGGGAGTATCCCGGGGAGCTGTTTTTT. The chain couples TRBV6-6 to TRBJ2-2, with 7 bases identical to TRBD1. After removal of 0 bases from V and 6 bases from J, the junction contained 10 bases not matched to a gene. Germline CDR1 and CDR2: MNHNY and SVGAGI (reference sequence). The CDR3 runs to 17 residues.

This clonotype appeared a few times. The chain employs TRBV14 and TRBJ2-3; D not certain. V was shortened by 4 bases and J by 1 base, with 9 bases between the two germline ends. This CDR3 region has 14 residues. Germline CDR1 reads SGHDN; CDR2 reads FVKESK. CDR3 loop: CASSPTPRTDTQYF. CDR3 nucleotides: TGTGCCAGCAGCCCCACCCCGCGCACAGATACGCAGTATTTT.